This T cell receptor (beta chain) is from a study of post-analysis software for immune sequencing data. Study-wide results and limits: Higher frequency in patients than in controls was seen for roughly five TRBV segments, with TRBV5-6, TRBV5-1 and TRBV20-1 among them.

Germline V CDR1 and CDR2: DFQATT, SNEGSKA (reference sequence). The CDR3 has 16 residues. V lost 1 base to trimming and J lost 5 bases, with 20 bases between them. Unique molecular identifiers tagged the TCR beta cDNA libraries. From the PCR reads, TCRdb called clonotypes with MiXCR, one entry per CDR3 protein. The sample has approximately 730,000 distinct CDR3 sequences, roughly 46% seen once. Concerning this clonotype itself: Antigen: not known.

The V and J genes are TRBV20-1 and TRBJ1-1; tentative D call: TRBD1 (6 bases). What was sequenced was blood. The source of this sequence is a girl aged 10-17 years with multiple sclerosis. The CDR3: CSARVLSGVGRTEAFF. CDR3 nucleotide sequence: TGCAGTGCTAGAGTCCTCTCAGGGGTGGGGCGTACTGAAGCTTTCTTT.